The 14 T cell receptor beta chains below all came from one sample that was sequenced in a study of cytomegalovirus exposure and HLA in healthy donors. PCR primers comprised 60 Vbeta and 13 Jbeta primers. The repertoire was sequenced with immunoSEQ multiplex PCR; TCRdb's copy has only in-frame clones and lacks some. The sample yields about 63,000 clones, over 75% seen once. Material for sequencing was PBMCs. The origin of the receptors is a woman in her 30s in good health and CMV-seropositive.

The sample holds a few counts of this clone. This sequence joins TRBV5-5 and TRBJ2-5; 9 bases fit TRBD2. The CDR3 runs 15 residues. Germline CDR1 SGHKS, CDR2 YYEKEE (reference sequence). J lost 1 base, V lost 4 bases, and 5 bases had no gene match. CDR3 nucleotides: TGTGCCAGCAGCGACCTTAGCGGGAGCCAAGAGACCCAGTACTTC. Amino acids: CASSDLSGSQETQYF.

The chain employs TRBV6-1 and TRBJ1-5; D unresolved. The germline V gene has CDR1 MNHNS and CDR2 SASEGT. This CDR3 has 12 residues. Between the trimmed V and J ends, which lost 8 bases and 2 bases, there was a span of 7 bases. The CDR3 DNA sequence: TGTGCCAGCCGGGTTGGCAATCAGCCCCAGCATTTT. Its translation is CASRVGNQPQHF.

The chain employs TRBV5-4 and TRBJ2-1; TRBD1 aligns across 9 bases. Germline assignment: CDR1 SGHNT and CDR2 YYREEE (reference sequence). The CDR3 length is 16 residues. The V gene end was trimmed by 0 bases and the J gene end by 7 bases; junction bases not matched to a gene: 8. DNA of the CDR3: TGTGCCAGCAGCTTGGTCCCGACAGGGGGGGAAAATGAGCAGTTCTTC. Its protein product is CASSLVPTGGENEQFF.

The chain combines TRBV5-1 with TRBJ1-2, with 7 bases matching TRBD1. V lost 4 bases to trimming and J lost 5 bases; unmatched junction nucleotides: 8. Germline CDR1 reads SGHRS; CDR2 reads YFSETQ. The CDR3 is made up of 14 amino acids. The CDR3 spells CASSETGARYGYTF. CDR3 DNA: TGCGCCAGCAGCGAAACAGGGGCCAGGTATGGCTACACCTTC.

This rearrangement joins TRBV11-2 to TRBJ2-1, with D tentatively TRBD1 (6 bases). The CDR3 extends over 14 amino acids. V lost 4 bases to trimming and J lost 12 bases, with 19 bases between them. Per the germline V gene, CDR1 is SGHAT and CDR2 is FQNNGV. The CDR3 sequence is CASSSTQGKGLQFF. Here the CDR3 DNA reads TGTGCCAGCAGCTCAACACAGGGAAAGGGGTTGCAGTTCTTC.

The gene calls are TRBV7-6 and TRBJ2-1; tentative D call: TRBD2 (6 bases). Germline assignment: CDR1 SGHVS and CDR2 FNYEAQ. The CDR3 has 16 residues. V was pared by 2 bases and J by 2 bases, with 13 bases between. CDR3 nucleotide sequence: TGTGCCAGCAGCTTAAGCACGGGAGCCACCTACAATGAGCAGTTCTTC. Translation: CASSLSTGATYNEQFF.

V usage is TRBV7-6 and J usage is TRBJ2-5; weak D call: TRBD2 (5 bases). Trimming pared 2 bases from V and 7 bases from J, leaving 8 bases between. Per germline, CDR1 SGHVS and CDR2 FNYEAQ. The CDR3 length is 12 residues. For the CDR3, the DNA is TGTGCCAGCAGCTTAAGTGGAGGGACCCAGTACTTC. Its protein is CASSLSGGTQYF.

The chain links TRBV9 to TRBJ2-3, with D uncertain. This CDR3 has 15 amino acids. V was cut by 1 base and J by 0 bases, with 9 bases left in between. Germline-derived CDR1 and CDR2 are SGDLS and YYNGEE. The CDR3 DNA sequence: TGTGCCAGCAGCGTACGCGAATCTAGCACAGATACGCAGTATTTT. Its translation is CASSVRESSTDTQYF.

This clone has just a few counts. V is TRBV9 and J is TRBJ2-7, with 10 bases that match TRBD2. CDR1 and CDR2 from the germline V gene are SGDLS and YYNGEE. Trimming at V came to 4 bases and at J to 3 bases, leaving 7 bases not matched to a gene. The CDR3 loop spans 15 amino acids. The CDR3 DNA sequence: TGTGCCAGCAGCCCCAATAGCGGGGGGTACTACGAGCAGTACTTC. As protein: CASSPNSGGYYEQYF.

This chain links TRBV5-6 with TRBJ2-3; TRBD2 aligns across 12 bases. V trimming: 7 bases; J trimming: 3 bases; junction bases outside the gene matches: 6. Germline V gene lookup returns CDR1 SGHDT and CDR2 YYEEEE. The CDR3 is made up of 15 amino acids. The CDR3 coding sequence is TGTGCCAGCCACGCTAGCGGGAGGGTTACAGATACGCAGTATTTT. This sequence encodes CASHASGRVTDTQYF.

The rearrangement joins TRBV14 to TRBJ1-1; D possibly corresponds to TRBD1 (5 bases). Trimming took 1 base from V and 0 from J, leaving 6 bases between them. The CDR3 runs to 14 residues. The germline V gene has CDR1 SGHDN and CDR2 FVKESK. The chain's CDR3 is CASSQGGVNTEAFF. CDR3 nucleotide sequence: TGTGCCAGCAGCCAAGGGGGCGTGAACACTGAAGCTTTCTTT.

The CDR3, as DNA: TGTGCCAGCAGTTTACGGGACAGGGGTTTTGGTGGCTACACCTTC. It encodes CASSLRDRGFGGYTF. The V gene is TRBV28, the J gene TRBJ1-2; TRBD1 agrees at 10 bases. The CDR3 totals 15 residues. The trim removed 2 bases at V and 7 bases at J, leaving 7 bases unmatched. Germline CDR1 is MDHEN and CDR2 is SYDVKM.

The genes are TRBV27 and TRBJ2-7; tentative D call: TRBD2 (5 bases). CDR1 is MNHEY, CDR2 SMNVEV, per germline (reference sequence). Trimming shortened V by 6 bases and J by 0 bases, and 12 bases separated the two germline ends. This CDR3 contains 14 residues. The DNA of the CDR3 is TGTGCCAGCAGGTTTGAGCGGTCCTCCTACGAGCAGTACTTC. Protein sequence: CASRFERSSYEQYF.

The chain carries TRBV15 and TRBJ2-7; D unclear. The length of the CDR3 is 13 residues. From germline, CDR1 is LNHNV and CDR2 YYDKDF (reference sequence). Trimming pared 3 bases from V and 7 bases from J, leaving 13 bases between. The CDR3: CATSSAPGGEQYF. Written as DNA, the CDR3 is TGTGCCACCAGCAGCGCACCGGGTGGAGAGCAGTACTTC.